The clone carrying this T cell receptor beta chain came up once. Its antigen is not known. These data belong to a study of T cells in localized non-small cell lung cancer. Study-wide results and caveats: Of the tissues analyzed, uninvolved adjacent lung showed maximal T cell clonality, greater than tumor. The appearance of a median approximately 55 of the top 100 tumor clones was seen in adjacent lung.

The CDR3 consists of 15 residues. The V end lost 6 bases, the J end lost 7 bases, and 18 bases lay between the germline ends. Per the germline V gene, CDR1 is MNHEY and CDR2 is SVGAGI. Generated by immunoSEQ multiplex PCR, the TCRdb table keeps only in-frame clones and is missing some. The sample has about 52,000 clones; approximately 86% are singletons. Sequenced here: PBMCs, sampled before any cancer treatment. This receptor was taken from a female donor with stage II lung adenocarcinoma. The rearrangement joins TRBV6-5 to TRBJ1-4, with a weak D call TRBD1 (5 bases). The CDR3: CASRMTVSGAEKLFF. The CDR3 DNA reads as TGTGCCAGCAGAATGACAGTGTCGGGCGCTGAAAAACTGTTTTTT.